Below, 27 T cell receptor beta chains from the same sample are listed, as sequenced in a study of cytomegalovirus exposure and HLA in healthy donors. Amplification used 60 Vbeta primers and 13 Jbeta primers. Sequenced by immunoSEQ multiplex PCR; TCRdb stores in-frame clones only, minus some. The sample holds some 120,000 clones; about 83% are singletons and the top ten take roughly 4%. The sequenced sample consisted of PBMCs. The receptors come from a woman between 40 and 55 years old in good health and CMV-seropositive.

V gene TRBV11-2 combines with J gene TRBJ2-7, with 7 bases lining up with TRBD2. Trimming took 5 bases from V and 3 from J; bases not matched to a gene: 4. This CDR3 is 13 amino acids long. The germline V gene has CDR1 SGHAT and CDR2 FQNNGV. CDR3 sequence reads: CASSSGELYEQYF. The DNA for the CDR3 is TGTGCCAGCAGCAGCGGGGAACTCTACGAGCAGTACTTC.

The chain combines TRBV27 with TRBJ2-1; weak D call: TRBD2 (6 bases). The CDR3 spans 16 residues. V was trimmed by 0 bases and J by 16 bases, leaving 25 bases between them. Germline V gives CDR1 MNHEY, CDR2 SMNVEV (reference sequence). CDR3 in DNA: TGTGCCAGCAGTTTATCTTGGGGACTTTCTGGGACGGCAGACTTCTTC. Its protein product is CASSLSWGLSGTADFF.

The CDR3 here is CASSRSSSGSKQFF. The CDR3 nucleotides read TGTGCCAGCAGCCGTTCCTCTAGCGGGAGTAAGCAGTTCTTC. This chain connects TRBV13 to TRBJ2-1, with 10 bases lining up with TRBD2. CDR1 is PRHDT, CDR2 FYEKMQ, per germline (reference sequence). Germline trimming cut 5 bases from V and 11 bases from J; bases unmatched to any gene: 9. This CDR3 is built from 14 residues.

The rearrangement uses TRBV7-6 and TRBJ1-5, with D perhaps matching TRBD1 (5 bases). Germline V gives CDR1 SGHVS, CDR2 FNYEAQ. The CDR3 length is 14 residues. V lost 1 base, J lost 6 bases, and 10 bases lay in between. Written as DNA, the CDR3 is TGTGCCAGCAGCTTAGAGGTCGGGGGTCAGCCCCAGCATTTT. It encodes CASSLEVGGQPQHF.

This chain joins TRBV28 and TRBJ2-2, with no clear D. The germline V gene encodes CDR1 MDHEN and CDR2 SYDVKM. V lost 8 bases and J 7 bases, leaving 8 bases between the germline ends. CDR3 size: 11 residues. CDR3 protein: CASSEVGELFF. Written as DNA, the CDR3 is TGTGCCAGCTCCGAGGTCGGGGAGCTGTTTTTT.

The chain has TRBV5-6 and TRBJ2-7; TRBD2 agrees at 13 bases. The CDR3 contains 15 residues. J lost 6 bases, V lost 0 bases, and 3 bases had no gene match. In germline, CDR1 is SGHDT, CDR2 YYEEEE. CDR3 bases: TGTGCCAGCAGCTTGGGGACTAGCGGGAGCCTCGAGCAGTACTTC. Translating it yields CASSLGTSGSLEQYF.

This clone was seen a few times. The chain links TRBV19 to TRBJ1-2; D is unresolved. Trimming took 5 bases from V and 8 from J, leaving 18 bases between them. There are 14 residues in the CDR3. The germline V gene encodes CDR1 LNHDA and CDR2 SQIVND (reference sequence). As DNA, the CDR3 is TGTGCCAGTAGTGAGGAGATCCCCTATGAGGGCTACACCTTC. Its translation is CASSEEIPYEGYTF. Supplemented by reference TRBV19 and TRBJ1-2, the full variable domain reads DGGITQSPKYLFRKEGQNVTLSCEQNLNHDAMYWYRQDPGQGLRLIYYSQIVNDFQKGDIAEGYSVSREKKESFPLTVTSAQKNPTAFYLCASSEEIPYEGYTFGSGTRLTVV.

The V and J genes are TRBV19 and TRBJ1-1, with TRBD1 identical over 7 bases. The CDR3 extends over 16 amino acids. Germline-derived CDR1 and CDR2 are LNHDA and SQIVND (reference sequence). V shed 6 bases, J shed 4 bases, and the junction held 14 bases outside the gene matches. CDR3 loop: CASSRGATPASTEAFF. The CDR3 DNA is TGTGCCAGTAGCAGGGGGGCGACTCCAGCTAGCACTGAAGCTTTCTTT.

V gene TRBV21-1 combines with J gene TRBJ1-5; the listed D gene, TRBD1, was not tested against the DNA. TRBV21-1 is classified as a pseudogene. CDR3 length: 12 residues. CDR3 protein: CASSRQNEPQHF. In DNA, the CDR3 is TGTGCCAGCAGCAGGCAGAATGAGCCCCAGCATTTT.

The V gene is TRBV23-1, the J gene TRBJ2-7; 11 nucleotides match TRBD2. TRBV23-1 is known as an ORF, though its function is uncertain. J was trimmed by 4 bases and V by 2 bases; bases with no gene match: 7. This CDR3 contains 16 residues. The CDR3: CASSQPPTSGRYEQYF. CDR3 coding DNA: TGCGCCAGCAGTCAACCCCCCACTAGCGGGAGATACGAGCAGTACTTC.

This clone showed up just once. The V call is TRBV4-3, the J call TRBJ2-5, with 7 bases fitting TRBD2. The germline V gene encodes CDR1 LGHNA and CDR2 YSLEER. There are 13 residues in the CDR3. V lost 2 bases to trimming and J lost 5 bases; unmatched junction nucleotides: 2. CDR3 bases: TGCGCCAGCAGCCAACAGGGAGGGGAGACCCAGTACTTC. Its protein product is CASSQQGGETQYF.

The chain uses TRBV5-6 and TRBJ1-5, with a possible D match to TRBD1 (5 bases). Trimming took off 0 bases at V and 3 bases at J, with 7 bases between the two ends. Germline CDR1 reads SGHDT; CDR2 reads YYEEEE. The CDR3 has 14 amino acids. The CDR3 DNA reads TGTGCCAGCAGCTTGGACAGGTCCAATCAGCCCCAGCATTTT. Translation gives CASSLDRSNQPQHF.

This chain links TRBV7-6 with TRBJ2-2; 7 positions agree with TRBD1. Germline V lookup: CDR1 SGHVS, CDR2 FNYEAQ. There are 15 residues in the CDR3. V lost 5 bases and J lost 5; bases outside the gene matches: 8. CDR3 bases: TGTGCCAGCAGCCTACAGGGGAAGGGGACCGGGGAGCTGTTTTTT. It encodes CASSLQGKGTGELFF.

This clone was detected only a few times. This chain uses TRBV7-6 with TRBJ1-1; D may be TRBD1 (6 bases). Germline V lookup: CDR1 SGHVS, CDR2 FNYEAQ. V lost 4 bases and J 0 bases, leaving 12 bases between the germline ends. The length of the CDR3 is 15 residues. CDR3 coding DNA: TGTGCCAGCAGCTGGTTGACAGGAATGAACACTGAAGCTTTCTTT. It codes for CASSWLTGMNTEAFF. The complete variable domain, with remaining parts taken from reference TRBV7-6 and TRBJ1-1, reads GAGVSQSPRYKVTKRGQDVALRCDPISGHVSLYWYRQALGQGPEFLTYFNYEAQQDKSGLPNDRFSAERPEGSISTLTIQRTEQRDSAMYRCASSWLTGMNTEAFFGQGTRLTVV.

The DNA for the CDR3 is TGTGCCACCCCGGGAGTGGCCACCGGGGAGCTGTTTTTT. This translates into CATPGVATGELFF. V gene TRBV28 combines with J gene TRBJ2-2; the D gene is possibly TRBD2 (6 bases). Between the trimmed V and J ends, which lost 10 bases and 4 bases, there was a span of 13 bases. Germline V gives CDR1 MDHEN, CDR2 SYDVKM. The CDR3 contains 13 residues.

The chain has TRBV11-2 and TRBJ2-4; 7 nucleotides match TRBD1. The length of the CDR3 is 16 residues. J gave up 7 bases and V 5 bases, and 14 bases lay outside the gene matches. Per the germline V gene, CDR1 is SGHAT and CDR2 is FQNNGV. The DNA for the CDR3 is TGTGCCAGCAGCCCTAGACAGGGTCAGGCGCGGAACATTCAGTACTTC. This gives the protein CASSPRQGQARNIQYF.

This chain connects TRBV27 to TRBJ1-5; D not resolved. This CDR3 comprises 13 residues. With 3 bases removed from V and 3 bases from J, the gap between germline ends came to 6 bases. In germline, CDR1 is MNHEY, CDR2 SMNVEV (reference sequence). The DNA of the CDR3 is TGTGCCAGCAGTTTCAGTTACAATCAGCCCCAGCATTTT. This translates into CASSFSYNQPQHF.

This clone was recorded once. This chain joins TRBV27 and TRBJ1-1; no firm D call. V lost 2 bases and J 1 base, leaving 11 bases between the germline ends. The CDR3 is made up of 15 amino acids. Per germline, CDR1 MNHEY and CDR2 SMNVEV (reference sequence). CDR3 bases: TGTGCCAGCAGTTTACCCGGGGTTTCGAACACTGAAGCTTTCTTT. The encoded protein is CASSLPGVSNTEAFF.

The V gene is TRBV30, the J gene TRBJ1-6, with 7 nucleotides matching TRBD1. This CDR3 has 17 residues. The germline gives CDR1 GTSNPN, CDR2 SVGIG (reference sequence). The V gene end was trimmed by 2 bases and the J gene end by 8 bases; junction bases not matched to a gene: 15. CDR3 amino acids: CAWSSHTGAALDSPLHF. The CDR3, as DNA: TGTGCCTGGAGTTCCCATACAGGGGCCGCTCTCGATTCACCCCTCCACTTT. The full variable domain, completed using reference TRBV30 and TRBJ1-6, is SQTIHQWPATLVQPVGSPLSLECTVEGTSNPNLYWYRQAAGRGLQLLFYSVGIGQISSEVPQNLSASRPQDRQFILSSKKLLLSDSGFYLCAWSSHTGAALDSPLHFGNGTRLTVT.

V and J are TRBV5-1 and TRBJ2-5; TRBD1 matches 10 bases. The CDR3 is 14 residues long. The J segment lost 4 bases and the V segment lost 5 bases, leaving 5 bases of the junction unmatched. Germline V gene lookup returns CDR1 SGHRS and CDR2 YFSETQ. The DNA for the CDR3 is TGCGCCAGCAGGAAAGACAGGGGGCTAGAGACCCAGTACTTC. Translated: CASRKDRGLETQYF.

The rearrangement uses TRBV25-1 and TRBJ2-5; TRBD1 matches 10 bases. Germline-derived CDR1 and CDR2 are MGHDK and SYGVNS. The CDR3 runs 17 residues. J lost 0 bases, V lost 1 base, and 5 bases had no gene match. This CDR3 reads CASSESTGGPYQETQYF. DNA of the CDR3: TGTGCCAGCAGTGAATCGACAGGGGGCCCGTACCAAGAGACCCAGTACTTC.

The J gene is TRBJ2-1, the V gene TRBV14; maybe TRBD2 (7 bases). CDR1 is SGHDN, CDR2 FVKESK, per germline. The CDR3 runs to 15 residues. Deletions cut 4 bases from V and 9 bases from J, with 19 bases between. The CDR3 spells CASSRARGPGVEQFF. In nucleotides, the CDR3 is TGTGCCAGCAGCCGAGCGCGGGGGCCGGGGGTTGAGCAGTTCTTC.

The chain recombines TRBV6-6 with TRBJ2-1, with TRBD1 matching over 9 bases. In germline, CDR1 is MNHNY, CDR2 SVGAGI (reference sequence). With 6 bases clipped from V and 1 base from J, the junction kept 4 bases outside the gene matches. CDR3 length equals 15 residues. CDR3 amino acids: CASSTGQGSYNEQFF. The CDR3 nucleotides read TGTGCCAGCAGCACCGGACAGGGGTCCTACAATGAGCAGTTCTTC.

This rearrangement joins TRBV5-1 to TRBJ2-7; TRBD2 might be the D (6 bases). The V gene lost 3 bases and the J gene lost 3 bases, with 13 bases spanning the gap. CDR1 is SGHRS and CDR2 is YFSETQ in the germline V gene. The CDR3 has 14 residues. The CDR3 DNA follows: TGCGCCAGCAGCTCGGGGGTGGGCCGCTACGAGCAGTACTTC. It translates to CASSSGVGRYEQYF.

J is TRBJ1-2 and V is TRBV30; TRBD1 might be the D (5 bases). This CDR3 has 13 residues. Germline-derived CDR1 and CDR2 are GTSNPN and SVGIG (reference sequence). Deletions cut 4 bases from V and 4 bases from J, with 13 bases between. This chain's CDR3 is CAWNVGAAYGYTF. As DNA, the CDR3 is TGTGCCTGGAATGTAGGGGCAGCCTATGGCTACACCTTC.

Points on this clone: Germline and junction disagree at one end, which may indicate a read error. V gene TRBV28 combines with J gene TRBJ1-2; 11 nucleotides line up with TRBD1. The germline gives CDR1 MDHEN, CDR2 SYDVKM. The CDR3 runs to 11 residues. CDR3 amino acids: CASSPGDRGAF. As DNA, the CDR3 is TGTGCCAGCAGTCCCGGGGACAGGGGGGCCTTC.

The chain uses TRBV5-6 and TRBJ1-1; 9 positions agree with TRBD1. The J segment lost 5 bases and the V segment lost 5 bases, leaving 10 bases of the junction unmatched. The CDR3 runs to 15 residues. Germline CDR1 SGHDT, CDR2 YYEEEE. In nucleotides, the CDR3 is TGTGCCAGCAGGGAAAAGGGGACAGGGAAAACTGAAGCTTTCTTT. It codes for CASREKGTGKTEAFF.